The source of this T cell receptor beta chain is a study of technical replicates of blood from a handful of donors. Profiling relied on immunoSEQ multiplex PCR, and the TCRdb table lists in-frame clones only, not all of them. The sample has some 64,000 clones, about 91% seen once. After removal of 5 bases from V and 2 bases from J, the junction contained 15 bases not matched to a gene. Germline CDR1 and CDR2: MGHDK and SYGVNS. The CDR3 is 18 amino acids. The chain carries TRBV25-1 and TRBJ2-3; 8 bases are shared with TRBD2. The source is a human donor in good health. Some clones in this sample may be carry-over from other donors' samples. Sequencing was carried out using PBMCs. Here the CDR3 reads CASSYWREDNRHTDTQYF. CDR3 DNA: TGTGCCAGCAGTTACTGGCGGGAGGACAATAGGCACACAGATACGCAGTATTTT.